This TCR beta chain was identified during a study of blood T cell repertoires in COVID-19. Turning to the study itself: From T cells, B-cell-depleted T cells, or PBMCs came the material, which was cDNA or gDNA.

Trimming took off 8 bases at V and 7 bases at J, with 15 bases between the two ends. This CDR3 spans 13 amino acids. The germline V gene encodes CDR1 KGHSH and CDR2 LQKENI. In the study's own analysis: Scientists estimated how many nucleated cells there were by amplifying reference gene primers. The protocol was immunoSEQ multiplex PCR, while the TCRdb copy is restricted to in-frame clones and leaves out a portion. D and trimming come from the DNA, and the V and J calls and clone size come from that table. The table shows around 140,000 clones, with 80% to 90% occurring only once. The sample consisted of peripheral blood. This TCR came from a woman aged 60-75 years with acute or convalescent COVID-19. V is TRBV18 and J is TRBJ1-5; maybe TRBD1 (5 bases). CDR3 protein: CASTRGPRQPQHF. The CDR3 DNA sequence: TGTGCCAGCACGCGGGGCCCCAGGCAGCCCCAGCATTTT.